Below are 15 T cell receptor beta chains sequenced from a single sample in a study of cytomegalovirus exposure and HLA in healthy donors. Primers: 60 Vbeta forward and 13 Jbeta reverse. The assay was immunoSEQ multiplex PCR, and TCRdb's table has in-frame clones only and misses some. The table lists approximately 140,000 clones, 65% to 80% of them singletons. Sequenced material: PBMCs. The receptor set was obtained from a male donor in good health and CMV-seropositive.

This chain joins TRBV6-6 and TRBJ2-1, with 10 bases lining up with TRBD1. The CDR3 runs 16 residues. The V and J ends lost 6 bases and 8 bases, in that order; junction bases with no gene match: 13. Germline V gene lookup returns CDR1 MNHNY and CDR2 SVGAGI (reference sequence). The CDR3 sequence: CASRKPGTGAIDEQFF. Here the CDR3 DNA reads TGTGCCAGCAGAAAACCCGGGACAGGGGCTATCGATGAGCAGTTCTTC.

V and J are TRBV5-1 and TRBJ2-7, with 7 bases identical to TRBD2. CDR3 length equals 14 residues. J lost 2 bases, V lost 4 bases, and 6 bases had no gene match. Per the germline V gene, CDR1 is SGHRS and CDR2 is YFSETQ. CDR3 protein: CASSQAGLAYEQYF. The DNA for the CDR3 is TGCGCCAGCAGCCAAGCGGGACTCGCCTACGAGCAGTACTTC.

This rearrangement joins TRBV6-1 to TRBJ1-2; 7 bases line up with TRBD1. V was pared by 6 bases and J by 13 bases, with 14 bases of the junction left unmatched. Germline V lookup: CDR1 MNHNS, CDR2 SASEGT. The CDR3 totals 13 residues. The CDR3 DNA sequence: TGTGCCAGCAGCCCGGGACAGCCCGAGCTCAGCACCTTC. Amino acid sequence: CASSPGQPELSTF.

This chain connects TRBV29-1 to TRBJ1-5, with D possibly being TRBD1 (6 bases). The CDR3 is made up of 12 amino acids. From germline, CDR1 is SQVTM and CDR2 ANQGSEA. Trimming took off 4 bases at V and 3 bases at J, with 7 bases between the two ends. CDR3 residues: CSVGGLNQPQHF. CDR3 bases: TGCAGCGTTGGGGGGCTCAATCAGCCCCAGCATTTT.

This clone came up a few times. V is TRBV5-1 and J is TRBJ2-4, with a tentative D call TRBD2 (5 bases). The CDR3 has 17 residues. Per the germline V gene, CDR1 is SGHRS and CDR2 is YFSETQ. The V end lost 2 bases, the J end lost 8 bases, and 23 bases lay between the germline ends. CDR3 in DNA: TGCGCCAGCAGCTTCCTACCTTCCGGACTGGGATTTTACATTCAGTACTTC. It encodes CASSFLPSGLGFYIQYF.

This chain uses TRBV6-6 with TRBJ2-1, with 10 bases matching TRBD2. With 3 bases clipped from V and 8 bases from J, the junction kept 7 bases outside the gene matches. This CDR3 comprises 15 residues. Germline V lookup: CDR1 MNHNY, CDR2 SVGAGI (reference sequence). CDR3 residues: CASSYEASGRYEQFF. The CDR3 nucleotides read TGTGCCAGCAGTTATGAGGCTAGCGGGAGATATGAGCAGTTCTTC.

V and J are TRBV18 and TRBJ1-1; D perhaps matches TRBD1 (5 bases). CDR1 and CDR2 (germline): KGHSH, LQKENI. V lost 3 bases, J lost 2 bases, and 13 bases lay in between. This CDR3 region has 15 residues. The CDR3 DNA reads as TGTGCCAGCTCACCTCTGGCAGGGTTCAACACTGAAGCTTTCTTT. Translating gives CASSPLAGFNTEAFF.

This chain joins TRBV18 and TRBJ1-6, with D possibly TRBD1 on 5 matching bases. The CDR3 extends over 18 amino acids. With 2 bases removed from V and 2 bases from J, the gap between germline ends came to 16 bases. Germline V gene sequence: CDR1 KGHSH, CDR2 LQKENI. This CDR3 is CASSPFSGGRAYNSPLHF. CDR3 DNA sequence: TGTGCCAGCTCACCATTTTCGGGGGGTCGCGCCTATAATTCACCCCTCCACTTT.

The CDR3 sequence: CASSQATGVMNTEAFF. CDR3 sequence (DNA): TGCGCCAGCAGCCAAGCGACAGGGGTCATGAACACTGAAGCTTTCTTT. This chain connects TRBV4-1 to TRBJ1-1, with TRBD1 identical over 8 bases. Germline loops: CDR1 MGHRA, CDR2 YSYEKL. J gave up 0 bases and V 1 base, and 4 bases lay outside the gene matches. This CDR3 is 16 amino acids long.

This clone was detected a few times. The chain carries TRBV5-6 and TRBJ2-3; maybe TRBD2 (6 bases). V lost 0 bases, J lost 5 bases, and 19 bases lay in between. Germline assignment: CDR1 SGHDT and CDR2 YYEEEE. The CDR3 contains 17 residues. The CDR3, as DNA: TGTGCCAGCAGCTTGGCCGGGGGACTCCTAGGAGGAGATACGCAGTATTTT. Translated, it gives CASSLAGGLLGGDTQYF.

This clone occurred a few times. The V call is TRBV5-1, the J call TRBJ2-5, with 13 bases fitting TRBD2. Per germline, CDR1 SGHRS and CDR2 YFSETQ. With V trimmed by 4 bases and J by 5 bases, 14 bases remained unmatched. The CDR3 consists of 18 residues. The CDR3 sequence is CASSPGTTSGGPVETQYF. The CDR3 DNA is TGCGCCAGCAGCCCCGGGACGACTAGCGGGGGGCCGGTGGAGACCCAGTACTTC.

The chain links TRBV5-4 to TRBJ2-7, with 11 positions matching TRBD1. V gave up 4 bases and J gave up 5 bases; unmatched junction bases: 5. This CDR3 contains 14 residues. The germline V gene encodes CDR1 SGHNT and CDR2 YYREEE (reference sequence). CDR3 sequence: CASSEWTGGNEQYF. The CDR3, as DNA: TGTGCCAGCAGCGAGTGGACAGGGGGCAACGAGCAGTACTTC.

This clone was seen only once. The V and J genes are TRBV5-4 and TRBJ2-1; perhaps TRBD2 as D (5 bases). The germline CDR1 and CDR2 sequences are SGHNT and YYREEE (reference sequence). The V and J ends lost 4 bases and 7 bases respectively, with 12 bases between them. CDR3 length: 13 residues. The CDR3 region is CASSADSSNEQFF. In nucleotides, the CDR3 is TGTGCCAGCAGCGCGGACTCTTCAAATGAGCAGTTCTTC.

This clone was counted once. The rearrangement joins TRBV4-1 to TRBJ1-2; the match to TRBD1 covers 8 bases. CDR1 MGHRA and CDR2 YSYEKL come from the germline V gene. After removal of 2 bases from V and 7 bases from J, the junction contained 9 bases not matched to a gene. The CDR3 loop spans 15 amino acids. The CDR3 here is CASSQNSGGASGYTF. CDR3 bases: TGCGCCAGCAGCCAAAACTCAGGGGGCGCGTCTGGCTACACCTTC.

The table lists this clone with a count of one. V gene TRBV6-5 combines with J gene TRBJ2-1; TRBD2 matches 10 bases. The CDR3 is 15 amino acids. CDR1 MNHEY and CDR2 SVGAGI come from the germline V gene. Trimming took 6 bases from V and 4 from J; bases not matched to a gene: 6. CDR3 nucleotide sequence: TGTGCCAGCAGCTCCGTTAGCGGGAGGTACAATGAGCAGTTCTTC. Translated: CASSSVSGRYNEQFF.